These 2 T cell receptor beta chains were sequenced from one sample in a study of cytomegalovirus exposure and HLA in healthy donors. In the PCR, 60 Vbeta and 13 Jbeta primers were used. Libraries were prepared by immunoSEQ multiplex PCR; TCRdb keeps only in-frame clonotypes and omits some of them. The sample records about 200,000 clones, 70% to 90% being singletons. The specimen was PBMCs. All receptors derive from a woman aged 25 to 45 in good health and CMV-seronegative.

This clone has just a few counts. The CDR3 is CASSPGTSGGAGETQYF. For the CDR3, the DNA is TGCGCCAGCAGCCCAGGGACTAGCGGGGGGGCCGGAGAGACCCAGTACTTC. The chain carries TRBV4-1 and TRBJ2-5, with 16 bases matching TRBD2. Unmatched junction bases numbered 6, after V lost 4 bases and J lost 4 bases. The CDR3 runs 17 residues. CDR1 is MGHRA and CDR2 is YSYEKL in the germline V gene.

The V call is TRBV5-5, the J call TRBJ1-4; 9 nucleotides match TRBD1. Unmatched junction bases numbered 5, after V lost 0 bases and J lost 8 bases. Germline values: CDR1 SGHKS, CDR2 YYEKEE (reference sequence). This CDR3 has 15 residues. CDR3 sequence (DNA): TGTGCCAGCAGCTTGGTGGGGACAGGGCGCGAAAAACTGTTTTTT. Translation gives CASSLVGTGREKLFF.